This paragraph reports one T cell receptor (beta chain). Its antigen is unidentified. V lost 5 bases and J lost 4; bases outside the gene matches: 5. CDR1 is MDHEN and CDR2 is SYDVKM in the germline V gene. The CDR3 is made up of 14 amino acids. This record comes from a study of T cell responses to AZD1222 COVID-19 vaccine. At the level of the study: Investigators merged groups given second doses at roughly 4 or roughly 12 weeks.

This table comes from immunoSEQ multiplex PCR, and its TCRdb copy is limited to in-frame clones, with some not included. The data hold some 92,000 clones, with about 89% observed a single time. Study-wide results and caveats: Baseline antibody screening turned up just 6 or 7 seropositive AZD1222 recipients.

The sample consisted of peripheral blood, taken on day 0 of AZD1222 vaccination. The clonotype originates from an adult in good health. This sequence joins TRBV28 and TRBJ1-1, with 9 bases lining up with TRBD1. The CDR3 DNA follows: TGTGCCAGCAGTCAACAGGGGGCGCGCACTGAAGCTTTCTTT. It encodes CASSQQGARTEAFF.